This T cell receptor (beta chain) was recorded in a study of cytomegalovirus exposure and HLA in healthy donors. Germline CDR1 SGHTA, CDR2 FQGNSA. The CDR3 is 16 amino acids. J gave up 1 base and V 3 bases, and 4 bases lay outside the gene matches. Whole-study results and caveats: In a later analysis, productive TCRs from donors in an Asian-associated ancestry cluster reportedly carried fewer N-insertions than the cohort mean. Another analysis was done later, and it associated approximately 17,000 TCR beta sequences with HLA alleles at 0.05 false discovery rate. Earlier analysis found most TCR beta V segments productive about 90% or about 30% of the time. Later work showed greater clonal expansion in HLA-associated TCR beta chains than in equally common others.

Comment on this clone: Its antigen remains unknown.

The PCR contained 60 Vbeta and 13 Jbeta primers. The data were produced by immunoSEQ multiplex PCR, yet TCRdb's version contains in-frame clones alone and is incomplete. Counted here are roughly 150,000 clones, roughly 70% occurring once; the ten biggest clones make up roughly 10%. V usage is TRBV7-2 and J usage is TRBJ2-3; TRBD2 aligns across 10 bases. The receptor was derived from a man aged 30 to 45 in good health and CMV-seropositive. The source material was PBMCs. As DNA, the CDR3 is TGTGCCAGCAGCTTTACAAGCGGGAGGGGCACAGATACGCAGTATTTT. Protein: CASSFTSGRGTDTQYF.